Sequencing of this T cell receptor beta chain was carried out in a study of early T cells in non-severe SARS-CoV-2 infection. TCRdb re-derived calls from the 5' RACE reads in MiXCR, one entry per CDR3 protein. The sample lists around 61,000 distinct CDR3 sequences; roughly a tenth were seen once. This clonotype was recorded at least ten times. This receptor was obtained from an adult who was a healthcare worker with PCR-confirmed SARS-CoV-2 infection or an uninfected control (not recorded which). The sample was whole blood.

DNA for the CDR3: TGTGCCAGCTCACCATATCGAGCCGGCGATGAGCAGTTCTTC. It encodes CASSPYRAGDEQFF. The chain is built from TRBV18 and TRBJ2-1; D is undetermined. This CDR3 spans 14 amino acids. The germline V gene has CDR1 KGHSH and CDR2 LQKENI. V lost 2 bases to trimming and J lost 8 bases, with 13 bases between them.